One and the same sample provided the 21 T cell receptor beta chains below, sequenced in a study of cytomegalovirus exposure and HLA in healthy donors. The PCR made use of 60 Vbeta and 13 Jbeta primers. Generated by immunoSEQ multiplex PCR, the TCRdb table keeps only in-frame clones and is missing some. The table lists 150,000 to 200,000 clones, around 81% of them singletons. Material for sequencing was PBMCs. The receptors here all came from a woman between 18 and 29 years old in good health and CMV-seropositive.

The gene calls are TRBV6-5 and TRBJ1-5; a possible D gene is TRBD1 (5 bases). Trimming took 4 bases from V and 4 from J, leaving 11 bases between them. This CDR3 has 14 amino acids. CDR1 MNHEY and CDR2 SVGAGI come from the germline V gene. The CDR3 loop reads CASSFQGGNQPQHF. The CDR3 DNA sequence: TGTGCCAGCAGTTTCCAGGGTGGTAATCAGCCCCAGCATTTT.

The chain combines TRBV30 with TRBJ1-2, with D uncertain. CDR3 length: 12 residues. The V gene lost 5 bases and the J gene lost 3 bases, with 10 bases spanning the gap. Germline CDR1 is GTSNPN and CDR2 is SVGIG (reference sequence). CDR3 sequence (DNA): TGTGCCTGGTTGGACTTCTACTATGGCTACACCTTC. It encodes CAWLDFYYGYTF.

The V call is TRBV5-1, the J call TRBJ2-3, with D maybe TRBD1 (6 bases). Germline lookup yields CDR1 SGHRS and CDR2 YFSETQ. The ends were cut back, 3 bases at V and 0 bases at J, with 14 bases in the middle. CDR3 length: 16 amino acids. CDR3 coding DNA: TGCGCCAGCAGCTCCGCAGGGGCCCCAAGCACAGATACGCAGTATTTT. Residues: CASSSAGAPSTDTQYF.

The chain is built from TRBV5-1 and TRBJ2-7; 9 bases are a match to TRBD1. Per germline, CDR1 SGHRS and CDR2 YFSETQ. CDR3 length: 16 residues. Unmatched junction bases numbered 9, after V lost 3 bases and J lost 2 bases. CDR3 nucleotide sequence: TGCGCCAGCAGCTCGTCCGGGACAGGGACCCCCTACGAGCAGTACTTC. Encoded protein: CASSSSGTGTPYEQYF.

This sequence joins TRBV6-4 and TRBJ1-1, with D possibly matching TRBD1 (6 bases). The CDR3 length is 13 residues. V was clipped by 4 bases and J by 1 base, with 7 bases between them. Germline CDR1 MRHNA, CDR2 SNTAGT. CDR3 nucleotide sequence: TGTGCCAGCAGTGGACAGGAGAACACTGAAGCTTTCTTT. This encodes CASSGQENTEAFF.

The chain combines TRBV7-8 with TRBJ1-2, with D hard to call. V lost 5 bases, J lost 3 bases, and 16 bases lay in between. The germline V gene has CDR1 SGHVS and CDR2 FQNEAQ. This CDR3 spans 15 amino acids. CDR3 coding DNA: TGTGCCAGCAGCCTTACCGGGAAAAGCCACTATGGCTACACCTTC. It encodes CASSLTGKSHYGYTF. Variable domain in full (rest from reference TRBV7-8 and TRBJ1-2): GAGVSQSPRYKVAKRGQDVALRCDPISGHVSLFWYQQALGQGPEFLTYFQNEAQLDKSGLPSDRFFAERPEGSVSTLKIQRTQQEDSAVYLCASSLTGKSHYGYTFGSGTRLTVV.

The chain carries TRBV10-3 and TRBJ1-1; D perhaps matches TRBD1 (6 bases). Germline V lookup: CDR1 ENHRY, CDR2 SYGVKD. The CDR3 contains 15 residues. The germline V and J ends were trimmed by 0 bases and 5 bases, with 13 bases remaining between them. CDR3 nucleotide sequence: TGTGCCATCAGTGAGTCGGGTAGGGGGGGAACTGAAGCTTTCTTT. This sequence encodes CAISESGRGGTEAFF.

The chain carries TRBV29-1 and TRBJ1-5; the match to TRBD1 covers 9 bases. The V gene end was trimmed by 5 bases and the J gene end by 6 bases; junction bases not matched to a gene: 5. The CDR3 loop spans 13 amino acids. Per germline, CDR1 SQVTM and CDR2 ANQGSEA. The CDR3 DNA sequence: TGCAGCGTTCAACAGGGGGCCGGTCAGCCCCAGCATTTT. Its translation is CSVQQGAGQPQHF.

This clone was counted only a few times. The genes are TRBV5-5 and TRBJ2-3, with unresolved D. CDR3 length: 13 amino acids. The V end was cut by 1 base, the J end by 2 bases, with 5 bases between. CDR1 and CDR2 from the germline V gene are SGHKS and YYEKEE (reference sequence). Here the CDR3 reads CASSLTATDTQYF. CDR3 DNA: TGTGCCAGCAGCTTGACAGCCACAGATACGCAGTATTTT.

CDR3 coding DNA: TGTGCCAGCAGCCGTGCGGGGCCCCGGTATGGCTACACCTTC. Protein: CASSRAGPRYGYTF. The chain employs TRBV7-2 and TRBJ1-2; D perhaps matches TRBD1 (5 bases). Trimming pared 5 bases from V and 5 bases from J, leaving 15 bases between. Germline V gives CDR1 SGHTA, CDR2 FQGNSA. CDR3 length: 14 residues.

J is TRBJ2-7 and V is TRBV29-1; 7 bases map to TRBD1. V shed 4 bases and J 4 bases; nucleotides not matched to a gene: 7. The CDR3 has 13 residues. The germline gives CDR1 SQVTM, CDR2 ANQGSEA. As DNA, the CDR3 is TGCAGCGTTGGAGGGGGCGGAGGTTACGAGCAGTACTTC. It specifies CSVGGGGGYEQYF.

CDR3 region: CASSSLIQVASTGELFF. Written as DNA, the CDR3 is TGTGCCAGCAGCTCCCTAATCCAGGTTGCTTCCACCGGGGAGCTGTTTTTT. The chain is built from TRBV7-2 and TRBJ2-2; D is undetermined. Looked up from germline, CDR1 is SGHTA and CDR2 is FQGNSA. This CDR3 is built from 17 residues. V dropped 4 bases and J dropped 4 bases, with 19 bases sitting between them.

J is TRBJ1-2 and V is TRBV19; 7 nucleotides line up with TRBD1. V shed 3 bases, J shed 1 base, and the junction held 2 bases outside the gene matches. The CDR3 runs to 14 residues. Germline V gene lookup returns CDR1 LNHDA and CDR2 SQIVND (reference sequence). The CDR3: CASSIGTVNYGYTF. In DNA form, the CDR3 reads TGTGCCAGTAGTATCGGGACAGTTAACTATGGCTACACCTTC.

This sequence joins TRBV11-2 and TRBJ1-6; D might be TRBD1 (5 bases). The CDR3 is 15 residues long. Trimming left V 5 bases short and J 7 bases short, with 15 bases between. The V gene's germline CDR1 is SGHAT and CDR2 FQNNGV. CDR3 nucleotides: TGTGCCAGCAGCGCTATCGGGGGGGAAAATTCACCCCTCCACTTT. This encodes CASSAIGGENSPLHF.

The sample holds one count of this clone. The chain is built from TRBV4-1 and TRBJ1-1; TRBD1 is a possible D gene (6 bases). This CDR3 is built from 15 residues. The V gene's germline CDR1 is MGHRA and CDR2 YSYEKL. V was cut by 3 bases and J by 1 base, with 12 bases left in between. CDR3 bases: TGCGCCAGCAGCCACCCCGGGACAACGAACACTGAAGCTTTCTTT. Its translation: CASSHPGTTNTEAFF.

The chain couples TRBV4-1 to TRBJ1-2, with 8 bases lining up with TRBD1. Germline loops: CDR1 MGHRA, CDR2 YSYEKL. The CDR3 covers 17 residues. V was clipped by 3 bases and J by 1 base; unmatched bases: 10. CDR3 protein: CASSQNPGQAVNYGYTF. The CDR3 DNA follows: TGCGCCAGCAGCCAGAATCCGGGACAGGCTGTTAACTATGGCTACACCTTC.

This chain links TRBV11-3 with TRBJ2-7; 10 bases align to TRBD1. CDR1 and CDR2 from the germline V gene are SGHNT and YENEEA. This CDR3 contains 12 residues. This chain's CDR3 is CAATGTGAPQYV. CDR3 bases: TGTGCAGCGACCGGGACAGGGGCTCCCCAGTACGTC.

The chain uses TRBV2 and TRBJ1-4; 10 bases are shared with TRBD1. Germline loops: CDR1 SNHLY, CDR2 FYNNEI. The CDR3 consists of 14 residues. Unmatched junction bases numbered 7, after V lost 7 bases and J lost 8 bases. The CDR3 here is CASTGTGEREKLFF. The DNA of the CDR3 is TGTGCCAGCACTGGGACAGGGGAAAGGGAAAAACTGTTTTTT.

Comments on this clone: The junction departs from the called germline gene at one end, perhaps through a read error. The rearrangement uses TRBV15 and TRBJ2-7; D is unresolved. This CDR3 comprises 15 residues. Germline values: CDR1 LNHNV, CDR2 YYDKDF (reference sequence). The CDR3: CAASREARSPYEQYF. The CDR3 bases are TGTGCCGCCAGCAGAGAGGCCAGGTCCCCCTACGAGCAGTACTTC. Looking up the rest from reference TRBV15 and TRBJ2-7 gives the full variable domain: DAMVIQNPRYQVTQFGKPVTLSCSQTLNHNVMYWYQQKSSQAPKLLFHYYDKDFNNEADTPDNFQSRRPNTSFCFLDIRSPGLGDTAMYLCAASREARSPYEQYFGPGTRLTVT.

The V gene is TRBV11-2, the J gene TRBJ2-7, with no clear D. The CDR3 runs to 12 residues. Germline V gene lookup returns CDR1 SGHAT and CDR2 FQNNGV. Trimming left V 0 bases short and J 3 bases short, with 3 bases between. The CDR3 coding sequence is TGTGCCAGCAGCTTAGACAGCTACGAGCAGTACTTC. Translation gives CASSLDSYEQYF.

The chain couples TRBV5-5 to TRBJ1-3, with D uncertain. The CDR3 spans 16 residues. Between the trimmed V and J ends, which lost 0 bases and 2 bases, there was a span of 12 bases. Germline values: CDR1 SGHKS, CDR2 YYEKEE (reference sequence). CDR3 in amino acids: CASSLAAGSAGNTIYF. The CDR3 coding sequence is TGTGCCAGCAGCTTGGCCGCCGGGTCCGCTGGAAACACCATATATTTT.